Following are 15 T cell receptor beta chains from one sample sequenced in a study of blood T cells in healthy people across ages. Together with a sample-barcoded 5' primer, a J-beta primer mix was included in a second PCR lasting about 7 to 11 cycles. A single record per CDR3 protein comes from TCRdb applying MiXCR to the 5' RACE reads. The data contain hundreds of thousands of distinct CDR3 sequences, about 34% of them singletons. Sequenced input: blood. The receptors shown here come from a man younger than 35 in good health.

In this sample, this clonotype turned up a few times. The chain employs TRBV10-3 and TRBJ2-1; 11 bases line up with TRBD2. This CDR3 is 14 amino acids long. Germline CDR1 ENHRY, CDR2 SYGVKD. V dropped 10 bases and J dropped 3; count of bases not matched to a gene: 5. In DNA form, the CDR3 reads TGTGCCACCGGGGGGACTAGCGGCTACAATGAGCAGTTCTTC. It is translated as CATGGTSGYNEQFF.

This clonotype was found a few times. A clone one base away is much larger, so this may be a read error. V and J are TRBV12-3 or TRBV12-4 and TRBJ1-2, with D maybe TRBD1 (6 bases). Trimming pared 5 bases from V and 4 bases from J, leaving 14 bases between. The CDR3 runs to 14 residues. The CDR3, as DNA: TGTGCCAGCAGTGTAGGAGGAGGGGGCTATGGCTACACCTTC. As protein: CASSVGGGGYGYTF.

The J gene is TRBJ1-2, the V gene TRBV6-6; D remains ambiguous. The CDR3 is 13 amino acids. Germline V gene data show CDR1 as MNHNY and CDR2 as SVGAGI (reference sequence). V was shortened by 5 bases and J by 12 bases, with 19 bases between the two germline ends. The CDR3 is CASSRISGGIDTF. The CDR3 DNA is TGTGCCAGCAGTCGTATCTCCGGCGGAATTGACACCTTC.

As for this clonotype: This clone may be a read error of a much larger clone one base away. The chain employs TRBV7-8 and TRBJ2-1; D is uncertain. The CDR3 has 19 amino acids. V gave up 3 bases and J gave up 6 bases, with 27 bases separating them. Germline-derived CDR1 and CDR2 are SGHVS and FQNEAQ. The CDR3 is CASSFVESRFGQKSNEQFF. CDR3 sequence (DNA): TGTGCCAGCAGCTTTGTTGAGTCGAGGTTCGGTCAGAAGTCCAATGAGCAGTTCTTC.

The gene calls are TRBV7-2 and TRBJ2-5; D is unresolved. With 5 bases removed from V and 5 bases from J, the gap between germline ends came to 12 bases. The CDR3 loop spans 13 amino acids. CDR1 is SGHTA, CDR2 FQGNSA, per germline. The CDR3 sequence is CASSKRARETQYF. CDR3 DNA sequence: TGTGCCAGCAGCAAAAGGGCCCGGGAGACCCAGTACTTC.

This clonotype was seen more than once but under ten times. The chain carries TRBV12-3 or TRBV12-4 and TRBJ2-5, with D unresolved. CDR3 length equals 11 residues. Trimming removed 6 bases from V and 11 bases from J, with 13 bases in between. The chain's CDR3 is CASSPNNEQYF. The CDR3 region has the DNA TGTGCCAGCAGCCCTAACAATGAGCAGTACTTC.

A few counts support this clonotype. This rearrangement joins TRBV7-2 to TRBJ2-5; 8 bases agree with TRBD2. Germline lookup yields CDR1 SGHTA and CDR2 FQGNSA. After removal of 2 bases from V and 5 bases from J, the junction contained 16 bases not matched to a gene. CDR3 length: 18 residues. CDR3 in DNA: TGTGCCAGCAGCTTATCCACTAGCGGACCCCTTTGGTGGGAGACCCAGTACTTC. It yields the protein CASSLSTSGPLWWETQYF.

The gene calls are TRBV10-3 and TRBJ2-5, with 7 bases fitting TRBD1. Germline assignment: CDR1 ENHRY and CDR2 SYGVKD. CDR3 length equals 15 residues. Germline trimming cut 0 bases from V and 2 bases from J; bases unmatched to any gene: 3. CDR3 sequence (DNA): TGTGCCATCAGTGAGTCGACGGACAGGCAAGAGACCCAGTACTTC. Its translation is CAISESTDRQETQYF.

The genes are TRBV29-1 and TRBJ2-4; D is possibly TRBD1 (5 bases). The DNA end is more similar to TRBJ2-7, so the J call may be wrong. This CDR3 comprises 11 residues. Germline V gene sequence: CDR1 SQVTM, CDR2 ANQGSEA. The CDR3 DNA reads as TGCAGCGTAGGACACCGGGACGAGCAGTACTTC. Translation gives CSVGHRDEQYF.

This clonotype was counted between two and nine times. The rearrangement joins TRBV27 to TRBJ2-7; tentative D call: TRBD1 (5 bases). Germline V CDR1 and CDR2: MNHEY, SMNVEV (reference sequence). V lost 5 bases and J lost 5, with 13 bases in between. The CDR3 has 13 amino acids. CDR3: CASSPAGIHEQYF. DNA of the CDR3: TGTGCCAGCAGTCCGGCAGGGATCCACGAGCAGTACTTC.

V usage is TRBV29-1 and J usage is TRBJ2-1; 9 nucleotides match TRBD2. V lost 2 bases to trimming and J lost 9 bases; unmatched junction nucleotides: 5. Germline lookup yields CDR1 SQVTM and CDR2 ANQGSEA. The CDR3 sequence is 13 residues long. CDR3 protein: CSVELAGRGEQFF. The CDR3 nucleotides are TGCAGCGTTGAACTAGCGGGACGGGGTGAGCAGTTCTTC.

This clonotype showed up many times. The chain has TRBV12-3 or TRBV12-4 and TRBJ2-7; possible D gene TRBD1, 5 bases. This CDR3 is built from 14 residues. V gave up 4 bases and J gave up 6 bases, with 16 bases separating them. The CDR3 is CASSSLGSQGEQYF. In DNA, the CDR3 is TGTGCCAGCAGTTCCCTGGGCTCCCAGGGCGAGCAGTACTTC.

The sample holds a few counts of this clonotype. The chain employs TRBV5-5 and TRBJ1-1; D unclear. V was trimmed by 3 bases and J by 9 bases, leaving 9 bases between them. Germline V gene data show CDR1 as SGHKS and CDR2 as YYEKEE (reference sequence). CDR3 length equals 11 residues. The CDR3 DNA is TGTGCCAGCAGCTATCCTGGGCAAGCTTTCTTT. Protein product: CASSYPGQAFF.

This clonotype was seen a few times. The chain recombines TRBV7-9 with TRBJ1-4; D might be TRBD1 (5 bases). CDR3 length: 16 residues. Germline V lookup: CDR1 SEHNR, CDR2 FQNEAQ (reference sequence). V lost 5 bases and J 3 bases, leaving 16 bases between the germline ends. The CDR3 loop reads CASSPLWVGPNEKLFF. The CDR3 bases are TGTGCCAGCAGCCCCCTTTGGGTGGGACCTAATGAAAAACTGTTTTTT. The full variable domain, with the rest looked up from reference TRBV7-9 and TRBJ1-4, is DTGVSQNPRHKITKRGQNVTFRCDPISEHNRLYWYRQTLGQGPEFLTYFQNEAQLEKSRLLSDRFSAERPKGSFSTLEIQRTEQGDSAMYLCASSPLWVGPNEKLFFGSGTQLSVL.

V usage is TRBV20-1 and J usage is TRBJ2-5; TRBD2 aligns across 7 bases. The CDR3 extends over 17 amino acids. The junction had 16 bases not matched to a gene; V was cut back by 4 bases and J by 2 bases. Looked up from germline, CDR1 is DFQATT and CDR2 is SNEGSKA (reference sequence). CDR3 protein: CSAIGHWLAEQQETQYF. DNA for the CDR3: TGCAGTGCTATCGGCCACTGGCTAGCGGAACAACAAGAGACCCAGTACTTC.